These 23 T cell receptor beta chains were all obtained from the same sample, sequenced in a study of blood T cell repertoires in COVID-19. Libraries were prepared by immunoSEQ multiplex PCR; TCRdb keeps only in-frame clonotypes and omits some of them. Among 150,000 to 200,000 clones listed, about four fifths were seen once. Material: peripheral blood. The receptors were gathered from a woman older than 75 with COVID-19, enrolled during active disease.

The CDR3 here is CASSLGRLTEAFF. The CDR3 DNA follows: TGTGCCAGCAGCTTAGGTCGTCTGACTGAAGCTTTCTTT. The chain combines TRBV7-2 with TRBJ1-1; D is ambiguous. V was trimmed by 1 base and J by 5 bases, leaving 8 bases between them. Germline V lookup: CDR1 SGHTA, CDR2 FQGNSA. This CDR3 has 13 amino acids. The full variable domain, rest sourced from reference TRBV7-2 and TRBJ1-1, is GAGVSQSPSNKVTEKGKDVELRCDPISGHTALYWYRQSLGQGLEFLIYFQGNSAPDKSGLPSDRFSAERTGGSVSTLTIQRTQQEDSAVYLCASSLGRLTEAFFGQGTRLTVV.

The CDR3 DNA sequence: TGTGCCAGCAGCGTAAGAGAGGGAGGCGCAGATACGCAGTATTTT. Translated, it gives CASSVREGGADTQYF. The chain employs TRBV9 and TRBJ2-3; D is perhaps TRBD2 (6 bases). Germline CDR1 and CDR2: SGDLS and YYNGEE. The CDR3 extends over 15 amino acids. V was pared by 1 base and J by 4 bases, with 13 bases between.

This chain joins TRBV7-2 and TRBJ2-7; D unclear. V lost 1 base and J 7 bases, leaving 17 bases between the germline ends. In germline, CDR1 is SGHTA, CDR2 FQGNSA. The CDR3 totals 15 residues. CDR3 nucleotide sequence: TGTGCCAGCAGCTTAGGGGTCGTTACGTCGGAGGAGCAGTACTTC. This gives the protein CASSLGVVTSEEQYF.

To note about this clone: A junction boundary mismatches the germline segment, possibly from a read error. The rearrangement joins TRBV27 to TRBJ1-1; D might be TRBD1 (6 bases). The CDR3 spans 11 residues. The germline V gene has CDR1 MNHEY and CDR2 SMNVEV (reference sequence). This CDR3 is CASSLWGPAIF. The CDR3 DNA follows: TGTGCCAGCAGTTTATGGGGGCCAGCGATTTTT.

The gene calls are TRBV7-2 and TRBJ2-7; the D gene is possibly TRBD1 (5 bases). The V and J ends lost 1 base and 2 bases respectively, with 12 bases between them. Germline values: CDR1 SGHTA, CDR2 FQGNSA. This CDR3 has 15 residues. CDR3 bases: TGTGCCAGCAGCTTAGAACCAGGGTGGCCCTACGAGCAGTACTTC. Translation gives CASSLEPGWPYEQYF.

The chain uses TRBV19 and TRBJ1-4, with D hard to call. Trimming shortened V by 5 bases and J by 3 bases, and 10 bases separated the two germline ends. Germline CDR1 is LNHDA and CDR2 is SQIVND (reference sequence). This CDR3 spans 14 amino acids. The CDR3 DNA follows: TGTGCCAGTAGTGTATCCGCGGCTAATGAAAAACTGTTTTTT. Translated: CASSVSAANEKLFF.

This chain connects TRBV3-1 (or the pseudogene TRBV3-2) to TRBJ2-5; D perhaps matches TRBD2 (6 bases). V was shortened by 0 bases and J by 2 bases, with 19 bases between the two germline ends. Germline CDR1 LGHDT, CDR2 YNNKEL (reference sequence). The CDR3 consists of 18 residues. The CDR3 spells CASSQEGWGAGSQETQYF. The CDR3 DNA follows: TGTGCCAGCAGCCAAGAGGGCTGGGGCGCGGGGTCTCAAGAGACCCAGTACTTC.

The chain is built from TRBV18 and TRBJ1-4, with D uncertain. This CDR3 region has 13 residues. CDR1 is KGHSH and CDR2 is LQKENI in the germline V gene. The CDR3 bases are TGTGTCACAAGGCGGGGATCCGATGAAAAACTGTTTTTT. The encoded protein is CVTRRGSDEKLFF.

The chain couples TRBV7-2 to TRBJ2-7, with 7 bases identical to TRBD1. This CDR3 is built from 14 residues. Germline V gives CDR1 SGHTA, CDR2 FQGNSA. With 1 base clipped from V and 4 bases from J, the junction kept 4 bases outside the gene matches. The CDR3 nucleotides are TGTGCCAGCAGCTTAGGAGGGGGCGAGTACGAGCAGTACTTC. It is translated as CASSLGGGEYEQYF.

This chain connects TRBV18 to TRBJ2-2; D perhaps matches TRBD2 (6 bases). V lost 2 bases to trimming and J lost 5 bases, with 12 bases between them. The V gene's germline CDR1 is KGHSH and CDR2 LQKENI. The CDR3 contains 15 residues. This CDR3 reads CASSPGTGRTGELFF. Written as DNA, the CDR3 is TGTGCCAGCTCACCAGGGACTGGAAGGACCGGGGAGCTGTTTTTT. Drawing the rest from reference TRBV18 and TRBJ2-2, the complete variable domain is NAGVMQNPRHLVRRRGQEARLRCSPMKGHSHVYWYRQLPEEGLKFMVYLQKENIIDESGMPKERFSAEFPKEGPSILRIQQVVRGDSAAYFCASSPGTGRTGELFFGEGSRLTVL.

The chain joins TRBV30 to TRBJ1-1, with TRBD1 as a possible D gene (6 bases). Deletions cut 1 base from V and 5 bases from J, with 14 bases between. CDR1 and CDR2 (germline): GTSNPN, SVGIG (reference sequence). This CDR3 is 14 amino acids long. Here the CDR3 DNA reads TGTGCCTGGAGTGGCCGACAAAGGGGGACTGAAGCTTTCTTT. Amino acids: CAWSGRQRGTEAFF.

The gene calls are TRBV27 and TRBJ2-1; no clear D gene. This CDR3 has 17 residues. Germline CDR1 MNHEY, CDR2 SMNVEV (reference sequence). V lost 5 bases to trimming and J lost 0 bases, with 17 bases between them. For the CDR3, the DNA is TGTGCCAGCAGTCCAATCTCTGCGGTCAGCTCCTACAATGAGCAGTTCTTC. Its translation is CASSPISAVSSYNEQFF.

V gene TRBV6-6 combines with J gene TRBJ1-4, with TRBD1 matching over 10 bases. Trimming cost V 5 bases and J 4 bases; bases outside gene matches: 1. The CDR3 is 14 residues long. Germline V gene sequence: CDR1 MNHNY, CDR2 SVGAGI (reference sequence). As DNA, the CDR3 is TGTGCCAGCAGTGGACAGGGGGGTAATGAAAAACTGTTTTTT. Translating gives CASSGQGGNEKLFF.

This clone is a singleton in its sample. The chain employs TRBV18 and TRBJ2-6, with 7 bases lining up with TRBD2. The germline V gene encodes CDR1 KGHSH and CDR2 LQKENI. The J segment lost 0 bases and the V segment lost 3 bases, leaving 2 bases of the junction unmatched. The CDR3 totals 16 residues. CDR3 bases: TGTGCCAGCTCACCGCGGGGGACCTCTGGGGCCAACGTCCTGACTTTC. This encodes CASSPRGTSGANVLTF.

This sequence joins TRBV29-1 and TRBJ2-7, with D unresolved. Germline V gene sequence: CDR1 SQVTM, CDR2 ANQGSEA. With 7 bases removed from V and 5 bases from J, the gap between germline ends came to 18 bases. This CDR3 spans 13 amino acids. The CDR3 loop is CSAMMLGIHEQYF. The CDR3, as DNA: TGCAGCGCGATGATGCTAGGTATCCACGAGCAGTACTTC.

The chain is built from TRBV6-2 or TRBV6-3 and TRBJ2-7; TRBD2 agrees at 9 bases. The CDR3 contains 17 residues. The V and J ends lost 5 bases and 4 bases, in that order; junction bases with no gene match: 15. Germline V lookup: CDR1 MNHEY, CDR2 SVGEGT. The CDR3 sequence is CASSPRVAGAPGYEQYF. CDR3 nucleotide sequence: TGTGCCAGCAGTCCCCGGGTAGCGGGGGCCCCCGGGTACGAGCAGTACTTC.

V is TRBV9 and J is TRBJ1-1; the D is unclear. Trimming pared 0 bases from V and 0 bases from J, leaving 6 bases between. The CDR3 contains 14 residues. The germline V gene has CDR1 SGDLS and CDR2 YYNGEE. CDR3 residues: CASSVGAMNTEAFF. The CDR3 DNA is TGTGCCAGCAGCGTAGGGGCTATGAACACTGAAGCTTTCTTT.

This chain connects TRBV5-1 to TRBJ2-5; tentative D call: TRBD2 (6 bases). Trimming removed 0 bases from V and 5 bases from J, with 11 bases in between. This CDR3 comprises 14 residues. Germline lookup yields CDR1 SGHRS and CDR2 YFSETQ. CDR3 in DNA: TGCGCCAGCAGCTTGGCAACGGGGGTCGAGACCCAGTACTTC. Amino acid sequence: CASSLATGVETQYF.

CDR3 in DNA: TGCGCCAGCAGCGAGGGGGGGATCTCAGAGACCCAGTACTTC. Amino acid sequence: CASSEGGISETQYF. This rearrangement joins TRBV5-1 to TRBJ2-5, with D perhaps TRBD2 (7 bases). V lost 4 bases to trimming and J lost 4 bases, with 14 bases between them. The CDR3 extends over 14 amino acids. CDR1 and CDR2 from the germline V gene are SGHRS and YFSETQ. The full variable domain, completed using reference TRBV5-1 and TRBJ2-5, is KAGVTQTPRYLIKTRGQQVTLSCSPISGHRSVSWYQQTPGQGLQFLFEYFSETQRNKGNFPGRFSGRQFSNSRSEMNVSTLELGDSALYLCASSEGGISETQYFGPGTRLLVL.

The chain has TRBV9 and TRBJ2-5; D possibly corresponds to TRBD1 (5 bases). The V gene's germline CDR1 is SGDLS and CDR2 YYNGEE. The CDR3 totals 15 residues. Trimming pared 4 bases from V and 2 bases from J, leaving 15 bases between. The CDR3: CASSPHRTAQETQYF. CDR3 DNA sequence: TGTGCCAGCAGCCCACACAGGACGGCACAAGAGACCCAGTACTTC.

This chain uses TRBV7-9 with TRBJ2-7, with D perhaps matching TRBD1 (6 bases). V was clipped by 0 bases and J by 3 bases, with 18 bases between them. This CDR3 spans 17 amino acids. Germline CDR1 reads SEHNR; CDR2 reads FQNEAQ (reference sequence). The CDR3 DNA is TGTGCCAGCAGCTTAGCGCTGGGACAAGACTTTAACTACGAGCAGTACTTC. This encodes CASSLALGQDFNYEQYF.

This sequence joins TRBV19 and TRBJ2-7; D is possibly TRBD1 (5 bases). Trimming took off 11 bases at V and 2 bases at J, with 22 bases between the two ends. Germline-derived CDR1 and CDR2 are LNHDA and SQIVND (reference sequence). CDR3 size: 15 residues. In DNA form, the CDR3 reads TGTGCCCTCAAGGGGCCGCCGCTTCGACCCTACGAGCAGTACTTC. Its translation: CALKGPPLRPYEQYF.

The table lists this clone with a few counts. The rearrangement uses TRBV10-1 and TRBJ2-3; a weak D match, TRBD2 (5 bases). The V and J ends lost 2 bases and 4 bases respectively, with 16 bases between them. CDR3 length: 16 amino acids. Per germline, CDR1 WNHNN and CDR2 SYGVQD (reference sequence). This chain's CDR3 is CASSEVLTLGADTQYF. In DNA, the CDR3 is TGCGCCAGCAGTGAGGTTCTCACTCTCGGGGCAGATACGCAGTATTTT.